The clone carrying this T cell receptor beta chain appeared once. V lost 4 bases and J lost 2, with 20 bases in between. Germline V lookup: CDR1 SGHAT, CDR2 FQNNGV. CDR3 size: 17 residues. Using immunoSEQ multiplex PCR, the repertoire was profiled, and TCRdb retains in-frame clones only, with some absent. The sample lists roughly 34,000 clones, about 80% occurring once. The data belong to a study of OX40 agonist ivuxolimab in advanced cancers. For the study at large: Three dose-escalation patients had partial responses: one with hepatocellular carcinoma and two with cutaneous melanoma.

The TCR sequence derives from an adult with an advanced solid tumor such as melanoma, head and neck, liver or kidney cancer. The source material was CD4+ or CD8+ T cells sorted from blood, sampled in a trial of the OX40 agonist ivuxolimab. The rearrangement links TRBV11-2 to TRBJ2-5; TRBD2 is a possible D gene (5 bases). The CDR3 DNA reads TGTGCCAGCAGCTACTCTCCCGGGCGGGCCAATCAAGAGACCCAGTACTTC. Its translation is CASSYSPGRANQETQYF.